This T cell receptor (beta chain) emerged from a study of CD4+ T cells in melanoma. Germline assignment: CDR1 ENHRY and CDR2 SYGVKD. The CDR3 is 12 residues long. V lost 6 bases and J 11 bases, leaving 16 bases between the germline ends. Only in-frame clones appear in the TCRdb table, and some are missing; sequencing was by immunoSEQ multiplex PCR. Here the sample spans some 50,000 clones, approximately 92% being singletons. There are a few counts of this clone. The antigen remains unidentified. Whole-study results and caveats: Diverse differentiation states were reported for melanoma neoantigen-specific CD4+ T cells. A reported correlation linked neoantigen-specific CD4+ T cells to CD8+, macrophage and B cell function.

What was sequenced was peripheral blood. The receptor was derived from a human donor with melanoma. This chain links TRBV10-3 with TRBJ1-2, with D unresolved. The CDR3 sequence: CAISALGREYTF. The CDR3, as DNA: TGTGCCATCAGCGCCCTTGGGAGGGAATACACCTTC.